A selection of T cell receptor beta chains follows, all from one sample in a study of CD8+CD57+ T cells in acquired aplastic anemia. TCRdb processed the reads anew with MiXCR; each CDR3 protein has one entry. The profile shows just over 450,000 distinct CDR3 sequences, more than 25% of them singletons. The sample taken for sequencing was sorted CD4+, CD8+, or CD8+CD57+ T cells (not recorded which) from PBMCs. These receptors all come from a human donor with aplastic anemia. The CDR3 runs from the conserved cysteine through the conserved F or W.

V gene	J gene	CDR3 protein
TRBV2	TRBJ1-2	CASSPFDPTGGFYGYTF
TRBV4-1	TRBJ1-2	CASSPPLPTGSGYTF
TRBV19	TRBJ1-1	CASSPSENTEAFF
TRBV29-1	TRBJ2-5	CSLAGPLTGTQYF
TRBV6-1	TRBJ2-7	CASSEATGAATYEQYF
TRBV5-8	TRBJ1-4	CASSFREGRGDKLFF
TRBV10-3	TRBJ1-6	CASSQLPGQGFSPLHF
TRBV7-2	TRBJ2-7	CASSFQGAPAEQYF
TRBV10-3	TRBJ2-1	CAISSTSGTYFNEQFF
TRBV7-9	TRBJ1-5	CASSFGLGLEGPQHF
TRBV11-2	TRBJ2-3	CASSSLAGSTDTQYF
TRBV19	TRBJ2-7	CASTEHHRGIYEQYF
TRBV30	TRBJ1-3	CGGSSGNTIYF
TRBV20-1	TRBJ2-7	CSAKREHYEQYF
TRBV7-9	TRBJ1-1	CASSLAGQGTEAFF
TRBV5-6	TRBJ2-3	CASRSLSGSFTDTQYF
TRBV9	TRBJ2-1	CASSVGEGYYNEQFF
TRBV7-2	TRBJ2-3	CASSQETPFLSDTQYF
TRBV2	TRBJ1-2	CASSVVVGVYGCTF
TRBV2	TRBJ2-7	CASSLREAYEQYF
TRBV7-2	TRBJ2-2	CASSFMGGRTGELFF
TRBV7-9	TRBJ1-2	CASGRDYGYTF
TRBV7-7	TRBJ2-5	CASSSKSATGEETQYF
TRBV19	TRBJ1-5	CASSMEDSSNQPQHF